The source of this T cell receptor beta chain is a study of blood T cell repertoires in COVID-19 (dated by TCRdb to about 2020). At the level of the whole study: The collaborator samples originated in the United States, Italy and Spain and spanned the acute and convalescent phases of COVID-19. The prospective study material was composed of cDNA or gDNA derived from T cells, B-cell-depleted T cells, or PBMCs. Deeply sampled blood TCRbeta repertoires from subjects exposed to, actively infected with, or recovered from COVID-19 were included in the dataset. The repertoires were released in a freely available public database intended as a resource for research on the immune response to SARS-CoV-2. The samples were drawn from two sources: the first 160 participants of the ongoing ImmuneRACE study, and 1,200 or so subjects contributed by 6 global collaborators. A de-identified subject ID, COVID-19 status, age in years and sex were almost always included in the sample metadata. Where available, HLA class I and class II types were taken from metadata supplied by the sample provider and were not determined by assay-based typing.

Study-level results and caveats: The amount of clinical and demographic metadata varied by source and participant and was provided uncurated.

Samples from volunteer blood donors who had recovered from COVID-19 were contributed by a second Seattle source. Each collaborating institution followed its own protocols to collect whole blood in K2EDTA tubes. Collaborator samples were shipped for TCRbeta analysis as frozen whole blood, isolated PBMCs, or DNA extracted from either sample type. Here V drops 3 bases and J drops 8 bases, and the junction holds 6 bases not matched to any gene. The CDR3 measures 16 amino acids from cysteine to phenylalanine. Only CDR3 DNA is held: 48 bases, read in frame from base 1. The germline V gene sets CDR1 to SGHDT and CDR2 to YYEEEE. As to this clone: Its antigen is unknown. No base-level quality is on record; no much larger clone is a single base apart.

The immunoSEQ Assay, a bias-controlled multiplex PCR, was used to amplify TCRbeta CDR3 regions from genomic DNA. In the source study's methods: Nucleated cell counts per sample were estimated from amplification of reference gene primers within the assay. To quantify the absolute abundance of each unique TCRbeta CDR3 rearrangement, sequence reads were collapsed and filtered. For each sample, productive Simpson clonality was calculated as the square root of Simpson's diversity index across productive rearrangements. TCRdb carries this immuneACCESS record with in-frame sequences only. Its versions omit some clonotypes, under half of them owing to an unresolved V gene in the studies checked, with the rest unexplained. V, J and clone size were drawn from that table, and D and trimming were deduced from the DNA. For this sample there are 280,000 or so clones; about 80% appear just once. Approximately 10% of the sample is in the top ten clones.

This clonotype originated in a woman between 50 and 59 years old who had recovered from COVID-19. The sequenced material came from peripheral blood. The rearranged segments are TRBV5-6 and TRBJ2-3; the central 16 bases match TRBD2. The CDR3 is CASSSGTSGGAGTQYF. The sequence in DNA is TGTGCCAGCAGCTCCGGGACTAGCGGGGGGGCCGGTACGCAGTATTTT.